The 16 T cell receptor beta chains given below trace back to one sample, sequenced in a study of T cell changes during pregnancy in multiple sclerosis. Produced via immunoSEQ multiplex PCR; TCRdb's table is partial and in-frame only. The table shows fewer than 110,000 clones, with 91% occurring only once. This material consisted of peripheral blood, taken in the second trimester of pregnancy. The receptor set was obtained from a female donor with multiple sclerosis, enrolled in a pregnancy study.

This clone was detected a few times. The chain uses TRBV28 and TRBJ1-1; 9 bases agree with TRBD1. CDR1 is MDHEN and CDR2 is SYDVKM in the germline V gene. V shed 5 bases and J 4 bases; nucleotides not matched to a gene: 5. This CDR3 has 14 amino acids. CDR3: CASSPGDRVTEAFF. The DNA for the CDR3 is TGTGCCAGCAGTCCTGGGGACAGGGTCACTGAAGCTTTCTTT.

CDR3 protein: CASSLRAGVHNEQFF. In DNA, the CDR3 is TGTGCCAGCAGCTTGCGAGCGGGAGTCCACAATGAGCAGTTCTTC. The V gene is TRBV5-4, the J gene TRBJ2-1, with 8 nucleotides matching TRBD2. The CDR3 sequence is 15 residues long. Germline CDR1 is SGHNT and CDR2 is YYREEE (reference sequence). Trimming took 1 base from V and 5 from J; bases not matched to a gene: 5.

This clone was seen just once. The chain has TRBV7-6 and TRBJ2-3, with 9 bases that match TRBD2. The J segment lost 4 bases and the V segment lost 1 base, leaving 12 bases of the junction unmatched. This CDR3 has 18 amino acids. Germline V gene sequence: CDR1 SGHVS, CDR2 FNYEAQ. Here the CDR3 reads CASSLDAGGLIGPDTQYF. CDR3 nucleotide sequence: TGTGCCAGCAGCTTAGACGCGGGGGGGTTGATCGGGCCAGATACGCAGTATTTT. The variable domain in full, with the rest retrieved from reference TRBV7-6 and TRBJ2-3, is GAGVSQSPRYKVTKRGQDVALRCDPISGHVSLYWYRQALGQGPEFLTYFNYEAQQDKSGLPNDRFSAERPEGSISTLTIQRTEQRDSAMYRCASSLDAGGLIGPDTQYFGPGTRLTVL.

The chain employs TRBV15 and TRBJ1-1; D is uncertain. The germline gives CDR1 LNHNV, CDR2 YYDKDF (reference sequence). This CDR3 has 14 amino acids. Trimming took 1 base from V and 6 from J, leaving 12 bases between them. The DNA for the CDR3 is TGTGCCACCAGCAGAGCTCCAGCGGGGTCTGAAGCTTTCTTT. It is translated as CATSRAPAGSEAFF.

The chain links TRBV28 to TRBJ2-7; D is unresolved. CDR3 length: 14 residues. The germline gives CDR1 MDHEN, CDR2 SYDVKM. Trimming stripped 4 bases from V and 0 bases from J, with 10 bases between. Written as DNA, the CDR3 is TGTGCCAGCAGTTCACCCGGTAGCTCCTACGAGCAGTACTTC. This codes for CASSSPGSSYEQYF.

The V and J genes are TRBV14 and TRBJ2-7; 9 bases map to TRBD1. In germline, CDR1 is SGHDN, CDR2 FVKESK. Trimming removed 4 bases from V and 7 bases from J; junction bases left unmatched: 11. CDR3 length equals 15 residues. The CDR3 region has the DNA TGTGCCAGCAGCCTCTCAGGACAGGGGACGGGAGAGCAGTACTTC. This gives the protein CASSLSGQGTGEQYF.

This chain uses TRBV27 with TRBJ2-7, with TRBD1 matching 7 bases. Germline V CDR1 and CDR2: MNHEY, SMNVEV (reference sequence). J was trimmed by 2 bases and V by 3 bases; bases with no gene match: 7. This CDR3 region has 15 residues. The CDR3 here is CASSFAERGPYEQYF. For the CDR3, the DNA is TGTGCCAGCAGTTTTGCCGAAAGGGGGCCCTACGAGCAGTACTTC.

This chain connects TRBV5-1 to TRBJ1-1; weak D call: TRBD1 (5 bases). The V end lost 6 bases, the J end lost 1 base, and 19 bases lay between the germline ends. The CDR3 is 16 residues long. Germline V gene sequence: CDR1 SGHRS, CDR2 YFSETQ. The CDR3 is CASKTGPGGTNTEAFF. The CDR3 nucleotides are TGCGCCAGCAAAACTGGGCCGGGGGGGACGAACACTGAAGCTTTCTTT.

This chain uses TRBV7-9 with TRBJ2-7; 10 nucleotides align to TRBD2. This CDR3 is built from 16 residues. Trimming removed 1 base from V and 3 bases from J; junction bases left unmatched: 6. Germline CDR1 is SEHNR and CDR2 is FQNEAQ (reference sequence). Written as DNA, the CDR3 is TGTGCCAGCAGCTTAGGCGTGGGACTAGCGATCTACGAGCAGTACTTC. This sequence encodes CASSLGVGLAIYEQYF.

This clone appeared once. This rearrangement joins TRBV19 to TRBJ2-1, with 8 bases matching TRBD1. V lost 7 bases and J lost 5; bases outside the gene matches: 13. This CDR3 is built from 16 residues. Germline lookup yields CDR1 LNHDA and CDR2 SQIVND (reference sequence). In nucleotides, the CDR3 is TGTGCCAGTACCCCAAAGGACAGGGCCAAAAACAATGAGCAGTTCTTC. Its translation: CASTPKDRAKNNEQFF.

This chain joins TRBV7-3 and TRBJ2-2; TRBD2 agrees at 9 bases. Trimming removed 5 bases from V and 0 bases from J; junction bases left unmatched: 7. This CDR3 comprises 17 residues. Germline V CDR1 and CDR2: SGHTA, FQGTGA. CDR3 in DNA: TGTGCCAGCAGCCGGGGGCCTAGCGGGGCGAACACCGGGGAGCTGTTTTTT. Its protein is CASSRGPSGANTGELFF.

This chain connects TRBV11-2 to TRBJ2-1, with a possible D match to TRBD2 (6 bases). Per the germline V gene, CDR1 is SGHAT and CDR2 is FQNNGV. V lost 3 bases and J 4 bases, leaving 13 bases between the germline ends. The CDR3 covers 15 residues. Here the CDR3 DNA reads TGTGCCAGCAGCTTCGGGCGCGGGGTATACAATGAGCAGTTCTTC. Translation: CASSFGRGVYNEQFF.

For the CDR3, the DNA is TGTGCCAGCAGTGCCCCGTTCCCGGGAGAGCAGTACTTC. Translation: CASSAPFPGEQYF. The rearrangement uses TRBV6-5 and TRBJ2-7, with TRBD2 as a possible D gene (5 bases). V lost 5 bases to trimming and J lost 7 bases, with 15 bases between them. In germline, CDR1 is MNHEY, CDR2 SVGAGI. The length of the CDR3 is 13 residues.

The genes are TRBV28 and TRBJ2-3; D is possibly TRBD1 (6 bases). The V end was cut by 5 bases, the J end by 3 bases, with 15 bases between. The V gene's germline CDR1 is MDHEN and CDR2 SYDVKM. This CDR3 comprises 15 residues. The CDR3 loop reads CASSLPQGLTDTQYF. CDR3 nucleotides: TGTGCCAGCAGTCTCCCCCAGGGGCTTACAGATACGCAGTATTTT.

Here the CDR3 reads CASSQEAAGNTIYF. In nucleotides, the CDR3 is TGCGCCAGCAGCCAAGAGGCCGCTGGAAACACCATATATTTT. The chain links TRBV4-3 to TRBJ1-3; D ambiguous. Germline V gene data show CDR1 as LGHNA and CDR2 as YSLEER. This CDR3 region has 14 residues. Trimming took 0 bases from V and 2 from J, leaving 5 bases between them.

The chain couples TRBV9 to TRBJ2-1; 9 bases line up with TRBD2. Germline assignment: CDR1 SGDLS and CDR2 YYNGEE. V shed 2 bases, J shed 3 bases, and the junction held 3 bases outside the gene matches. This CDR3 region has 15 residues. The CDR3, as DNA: TGTGCCAGCAGCGTTAGCGGGAGTGACTACAATGAGCAGTTCTTC. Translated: CASSVSGSDYNEQFF.